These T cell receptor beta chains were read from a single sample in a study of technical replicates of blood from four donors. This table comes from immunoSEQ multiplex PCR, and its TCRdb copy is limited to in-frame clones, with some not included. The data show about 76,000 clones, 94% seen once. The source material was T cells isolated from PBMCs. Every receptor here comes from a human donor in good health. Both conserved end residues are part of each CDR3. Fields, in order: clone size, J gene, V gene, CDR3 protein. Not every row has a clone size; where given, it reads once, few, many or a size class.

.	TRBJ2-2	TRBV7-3	CASSFAEGAGELFF
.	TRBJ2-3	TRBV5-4	CASGTPRAGEMDTQYF
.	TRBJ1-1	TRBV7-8	CASSLGGAEAFF
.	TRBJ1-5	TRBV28	CASSRDSPGNQPQHF
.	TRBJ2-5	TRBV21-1	CASSPSRTGGAETQYF
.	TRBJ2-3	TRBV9	CASRKREGTDTQYF
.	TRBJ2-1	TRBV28	CASSRLAGGNEQFF
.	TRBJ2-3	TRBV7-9	CASSLVPGTDTQYF
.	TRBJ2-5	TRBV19	CASSIPGQGRETQYF
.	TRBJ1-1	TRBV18	CASSTTGNTEAFF
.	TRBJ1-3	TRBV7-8	CASSPGTGANTIYF
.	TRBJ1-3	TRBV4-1	CASSLDRGFGNTIYF
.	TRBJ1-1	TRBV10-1	CASSGQGKTEAFF
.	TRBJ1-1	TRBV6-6	CASSYGRVTEAFF
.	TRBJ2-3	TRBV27	CASGGQGTDTQYF
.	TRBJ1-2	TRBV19	CALDRPKYGYTF
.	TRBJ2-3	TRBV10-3	CAISESAGGSTDTQYF
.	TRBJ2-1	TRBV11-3	CASSSGTSGRNEQFF
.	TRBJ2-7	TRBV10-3	CAIGAGPFYEQYF
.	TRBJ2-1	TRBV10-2	CASRLAGSSYNEQFF
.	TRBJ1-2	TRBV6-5	CASKTAYAGYTF
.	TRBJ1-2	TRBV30	CAWSVGREDGYTF
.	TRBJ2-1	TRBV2	CARRQGHEQFF
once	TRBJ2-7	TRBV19	CASSRDTLSYEQYF